This T cell receptor beta chain was sequenced for a study of blood T cell repertoires in COVID-19. Sequenced by immunoSEQ multiplex PCR; TCRdb stores in-frame clones only, minus some. Here the sample spans about 83,000 clones, about 82% being singletons. This CDR3 is built from 15 residues. Germline V gene data show CDR1 as SGHAT and CDR2 as FQNNGV. J lost 4 bases, V lost 4 bases, and 5 bases had no gene match. The TCR sequence derives from a man aged 45-60 years with active COVID-19. The material sequenced was peripheral blood. V and J are TRBV11-2 and TRBJ2-1; 9 positions agree with TRBD1. CDR3 loop: CASSWDRDGYNEQFF. CDR3 in DNA: TGTGCCAGCAGCTGGGACAGGGACGGGTACAATGAGCAGTTCTTC. Full variable domain (rest looked up from reference TRBV11-2 and TRBJ2-1): EAGVAQSPRYKIIEKRQSVAFWCNPISGHATLYWYQQILGQGPKLLIQFQNNGVVDDSQLPKDRFSAERLKGVDSTLKIQPAKLEDSAVYLCASSWDRDGYNEQFFGPGTRLTVL.